Each of the 9 T cell receptor beta chains below was sequenced from the same sample in a study of blood T cells in healthy people across ages. Combining a sample-barcoded 5' primer with a J-beta primer mix, a second PCR ran for roughly 6 to 11 cycles. TCRdb ran MiXCR on the 5' RACE reads and lists one entry per CDR3 protein. This sample yields more than 650,000 distinct CDR3 sequences, of which 53% are seen a single time; about 42% belongs to the top ten. Sequencing was carried out using blood. The receptors stem from an elderly man in good health.

V gene TRBV12-3 or TRBV12-4 combines with J gene TRBJ2-7; D is unresolved. The CDR3 has 13 residues. V was shortened by 5 bases and J by 3 bases, with 11 bases between the two germline ends. In DNA form, the CDR3 reads TGTGCCAGCAGTCTCCTCTCTCTCTACGAGCAGTACTTC. Residues: CASSLLSLYEQYF.

The rearrangement links TRBV20-1 to TRBJ2-3; possible D gene TRBD2, 6 bases. V lost 5 bases and J 14 bases, leaving 17 bases between the germline ends. Germline CDR1 is DFQATT and CDR2 is SNEGSKA (reference sequence). This CDR3 is 11 amino acids long. The CDR3 DNA reads TGCAGTGCTTTAGTAAGCGGGTTCGCGTATTTT. As protein: CSALVSGFAYF.

Here the CDR3 reads CSAVTGGARYEQYF. As DNA, the CDR3 is TGCAGTGCGGTTACAGGGGGCGCACGGTACGAGCAGTACTTC. The chain links TRBV20-1 to TRBJ2-7, with TRBD1 identical over 9 bases. CDR3 length: 14 residues. V trimming: 6 bases; J trimming: 4 bases; junction bases outside the gene matches: 10. Per germline, CDR1 DFQATT and CDR2 SNEGSKA (reference sequence).

A few counts support this clonotype. CDR3 sequence (DNA): TGCAGCGTTGAAGAAGATGGCTACACCTTC. Protein sequence: CSVEEDGYTF. This rearrangement joins TRBV29-1 to TRBJ1-2; D unclear. The CDR3 consists of 10 residues. V lost 0 bases and J lost 6, with 2 bases in between. Per the germline V gene, CDR1 is SQVTM and CDR2 is ANQGSEA.

The chain carries TRBV9 and TRBJ2-1, with TRBD2 matching over 8 bases. CDR3 length equals 17 residues. Germline V gene sequence: CDR1 SGDLS, CDR2 YYNGEE. V was pared by 0 bases and J by 0 bases, with 5 bases of the junction left unmatched. The CDR3 DNA reads TGTGCCAGCAGCGTAGCTGGGAGCGGGAGCTCCTACAATGAGCAGTTCTTC. Amino acids: CASSVAGSGSSYNEQFF.

The V and J genes are TRBV20-1 and TRBJ1-2; D gene unclear. The CDR3 extends over 12 amino acids. Deletions cut 3 bases from V and 7 bases from J, with 12 bases between. Germline values: CDR1 DFQATT, CDR2 SNEGSKA (reference sequence). The CDR3 region is CSASPTSGGYTF. In DNA form, the CDR3 reads TGCAGTGCTAGCCCAACCAGCGGTGGCTACACCTTC.

V gene TRBV27 combines with J gene TRBJ2-3; D is unclear. The CDR3 loop spans 17 amino acids. Germline CDR1 MNHEY, CDR2 SMNVEV (reference sequence). Trimming shortened V by 3 bases and J by 2 bases, and 18 bases separated the two germline ends. The CDR3, as DNA: TGTGCCAGCAGTTTCGGGCCCCTGACGTCTTTCACAGATACGCAGTATTTT. Encoded protein: CASSFGPLTSFTDTQYF.

The chain has TRBV6-6 and TRBJ2-5; D possibly matches TRBD1 or TRBD2 (5 bases each). Trimming removed 6 bases at V and 11 bases at J, with 22 bases between. Germline V CDR1 and CDR2: MNHNY, SVGAGI (reference sequence). The CDR3 has 14 residues. CDR3 coding DNA: TGTGCCAGCAGCCTCATAGAGGGCCGAGGGGAGCAGTACTTC. Its translation: CASSLIEGRGEQYF.

Comments on this clonotype: The DNA is omitted, as the CDR3 cannot be located on it reliably, and the CDR3 follows TCRdb's listing. This chain links TRBV3-1 with TRBJ2-7; the table names TRBD1, a call not compared with the DNA. CDR1 and CDR2 (germline): LGHDT, YNNKEL (reference sequence). The CDR3 spans 15 residues, counting both ends. CDR3 sequence: CASSPDRAVRPEQYF.